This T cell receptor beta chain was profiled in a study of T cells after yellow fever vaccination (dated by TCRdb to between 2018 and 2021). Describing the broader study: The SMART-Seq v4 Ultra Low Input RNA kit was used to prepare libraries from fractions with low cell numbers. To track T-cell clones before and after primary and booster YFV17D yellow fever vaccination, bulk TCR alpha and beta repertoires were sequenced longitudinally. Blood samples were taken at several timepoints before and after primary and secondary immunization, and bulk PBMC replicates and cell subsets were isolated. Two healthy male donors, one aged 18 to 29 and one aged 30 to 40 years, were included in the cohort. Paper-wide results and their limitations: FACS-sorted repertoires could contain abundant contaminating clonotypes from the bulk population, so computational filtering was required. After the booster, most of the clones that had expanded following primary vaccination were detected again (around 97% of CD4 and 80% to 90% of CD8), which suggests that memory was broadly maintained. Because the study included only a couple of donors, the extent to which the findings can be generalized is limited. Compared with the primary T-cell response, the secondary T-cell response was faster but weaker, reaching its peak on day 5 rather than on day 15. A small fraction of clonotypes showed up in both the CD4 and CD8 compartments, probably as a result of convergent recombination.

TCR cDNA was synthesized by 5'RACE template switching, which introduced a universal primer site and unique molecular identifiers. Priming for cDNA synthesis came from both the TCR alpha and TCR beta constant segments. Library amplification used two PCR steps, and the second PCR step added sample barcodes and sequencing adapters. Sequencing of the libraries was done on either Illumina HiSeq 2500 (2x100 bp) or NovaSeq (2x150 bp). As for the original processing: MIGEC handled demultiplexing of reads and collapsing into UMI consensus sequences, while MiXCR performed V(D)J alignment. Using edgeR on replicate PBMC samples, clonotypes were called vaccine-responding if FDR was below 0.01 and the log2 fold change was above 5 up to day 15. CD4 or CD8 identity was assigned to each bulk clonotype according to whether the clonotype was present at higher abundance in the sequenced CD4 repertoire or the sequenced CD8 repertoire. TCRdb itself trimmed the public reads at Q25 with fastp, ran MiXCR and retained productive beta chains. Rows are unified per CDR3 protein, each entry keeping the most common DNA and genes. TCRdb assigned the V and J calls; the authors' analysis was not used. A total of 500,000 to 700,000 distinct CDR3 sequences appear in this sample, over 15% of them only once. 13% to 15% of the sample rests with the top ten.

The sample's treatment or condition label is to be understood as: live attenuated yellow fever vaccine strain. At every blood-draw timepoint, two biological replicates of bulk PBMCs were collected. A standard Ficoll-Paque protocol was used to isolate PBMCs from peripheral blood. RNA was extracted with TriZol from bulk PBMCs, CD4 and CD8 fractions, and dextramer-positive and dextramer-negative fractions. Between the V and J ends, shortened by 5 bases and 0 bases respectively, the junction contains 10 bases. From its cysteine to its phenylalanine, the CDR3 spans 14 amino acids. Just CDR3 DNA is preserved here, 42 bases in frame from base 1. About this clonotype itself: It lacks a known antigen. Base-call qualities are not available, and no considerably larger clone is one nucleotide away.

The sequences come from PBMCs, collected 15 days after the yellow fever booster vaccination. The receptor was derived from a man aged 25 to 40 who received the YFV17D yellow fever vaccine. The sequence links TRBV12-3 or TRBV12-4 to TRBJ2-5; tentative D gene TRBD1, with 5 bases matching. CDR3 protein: CASSTSGYQETQYF. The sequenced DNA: TGTGCCAGCAGTACCTCAGGGTACCAAGAGACCCAGTACTTC.